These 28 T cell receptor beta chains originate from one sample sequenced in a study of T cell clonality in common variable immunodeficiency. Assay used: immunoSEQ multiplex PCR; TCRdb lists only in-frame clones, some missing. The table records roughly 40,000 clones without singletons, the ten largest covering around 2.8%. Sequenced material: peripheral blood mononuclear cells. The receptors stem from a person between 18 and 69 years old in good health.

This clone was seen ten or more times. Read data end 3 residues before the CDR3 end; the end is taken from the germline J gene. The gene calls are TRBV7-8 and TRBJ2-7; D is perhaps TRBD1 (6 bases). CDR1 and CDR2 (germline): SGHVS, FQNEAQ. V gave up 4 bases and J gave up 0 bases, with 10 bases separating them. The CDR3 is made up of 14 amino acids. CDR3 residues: CASSSQGSSYEQYF. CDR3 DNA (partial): TGTGCCAGCAGCTCACAGGGAAGCTCCTACGAG.

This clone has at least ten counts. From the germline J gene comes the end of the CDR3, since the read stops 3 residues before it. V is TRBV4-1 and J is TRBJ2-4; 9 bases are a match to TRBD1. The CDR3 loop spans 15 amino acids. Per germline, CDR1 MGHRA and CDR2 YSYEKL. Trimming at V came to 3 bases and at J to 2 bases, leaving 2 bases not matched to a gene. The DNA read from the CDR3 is TGCGCCAGCAGCCACGGACAGGGGTCCAAAAACATT. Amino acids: CASSHGQGSKNI. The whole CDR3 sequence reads CASSHGQGSKNIQYF.

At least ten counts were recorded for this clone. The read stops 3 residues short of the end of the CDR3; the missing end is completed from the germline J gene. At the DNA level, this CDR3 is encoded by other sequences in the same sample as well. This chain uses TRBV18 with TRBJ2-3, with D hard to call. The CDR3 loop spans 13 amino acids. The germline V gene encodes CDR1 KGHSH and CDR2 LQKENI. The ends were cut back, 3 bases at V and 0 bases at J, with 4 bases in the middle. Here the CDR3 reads CASSPSSTDTQYF. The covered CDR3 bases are TGTGCCAGCTCACCGTCAAGCACAGATACG. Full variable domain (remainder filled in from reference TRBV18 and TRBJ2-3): NAGVMQNPRHLVRRRGQEARLRCSPMKGHSHVYWYRQLPEEGLKFMVYLQKENIIDESGMPKERFSAEFPKEGPSILRIQQVVRGDSAAYFCASSPSSTDTQYFGPGTRLTVL.

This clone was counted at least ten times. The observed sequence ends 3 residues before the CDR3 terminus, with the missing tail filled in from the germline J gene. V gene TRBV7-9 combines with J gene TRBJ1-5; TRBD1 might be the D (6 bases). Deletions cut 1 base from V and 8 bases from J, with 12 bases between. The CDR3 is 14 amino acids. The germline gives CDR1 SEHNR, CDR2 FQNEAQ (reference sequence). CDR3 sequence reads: CASSLGVTGKPQHF. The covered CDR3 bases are TGTGCCAGCAGCTTAGGCGTAACAGGGAAGCCC.

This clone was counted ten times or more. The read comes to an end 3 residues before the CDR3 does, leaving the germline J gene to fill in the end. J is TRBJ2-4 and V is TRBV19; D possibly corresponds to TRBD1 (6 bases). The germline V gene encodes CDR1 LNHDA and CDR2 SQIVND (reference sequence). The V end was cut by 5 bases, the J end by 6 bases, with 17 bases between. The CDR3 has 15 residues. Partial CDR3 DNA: TGTGCCAGTAGTCGTCTCCAGGGGCGCGGAAACATT. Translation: CASSRLQGRGNI. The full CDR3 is CASSRLQGRGNIQYF. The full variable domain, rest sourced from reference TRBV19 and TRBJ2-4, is DGGITQSPKYLFRKEGQNVTLSCEQNLNHDAMYWYRQDPGQGLRLIYYSQIVNDFQKGDIAEGYSVSREKKESFPLTVTSAQKNPTAFYLCASSRLQGRGNIQYFGAGTRLSVL.

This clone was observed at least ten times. The CDR3 is CASALAGEPSTDTQYF. The DNA read from the CDR3 is TGTGCCAGCGCACTAGCGGGGGAACCTAGCACAGATACG. The V and J genes are TRBV2 and TRBJ2-3; 11 nucleotides line up with TRBD2. The missing CDR3 end, 3 residues past where the read stops, is filled in from the germline J gene. The trim removed 8 bases at V and 0 bases at J, leaving 7 bases unmatched. The CDR3 runs 16 residues. Germline-derived CDR1 and CDR2 are SNHLY and FYNNEI.

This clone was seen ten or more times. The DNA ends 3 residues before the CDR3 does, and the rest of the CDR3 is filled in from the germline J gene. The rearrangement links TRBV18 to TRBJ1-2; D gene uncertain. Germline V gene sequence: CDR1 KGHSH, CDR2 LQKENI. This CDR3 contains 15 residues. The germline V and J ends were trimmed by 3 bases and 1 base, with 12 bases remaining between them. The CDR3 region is CASSPQNKFNYGYTF. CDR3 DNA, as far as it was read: TGTGCCAGCTCACCGCAAAACAAATTTAACTATGGC. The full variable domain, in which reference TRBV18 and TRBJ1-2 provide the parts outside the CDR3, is NAGVMQNPRHLVRRRGQEARLRCSPMKGHSHVYWYRQLPEEGLKFMVYLQKENIIDESGMPKERFSAEFPKEGPSILRIQQVVRGDSAAYFCASSPQNKFNYGYTFGSGTRLTVV.

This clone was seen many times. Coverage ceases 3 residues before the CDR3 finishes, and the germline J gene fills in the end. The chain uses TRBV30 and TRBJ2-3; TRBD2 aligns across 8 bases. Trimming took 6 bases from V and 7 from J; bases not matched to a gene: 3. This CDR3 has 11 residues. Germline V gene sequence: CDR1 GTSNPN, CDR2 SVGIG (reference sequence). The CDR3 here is CACGGAYTQYF. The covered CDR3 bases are TGTGCCTGCGGGGGGGCTTATACG.

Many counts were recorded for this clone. Incomplete CDR3 DNA: TGCGCCAGCAGCATTGGGACTAGCGGTCTCTCCTACGAG. Its protein product is CASSIGTSGLSYE. The whole CDR3 region reads CASSIGTSGLSYEQYF. The J gene is TRBJ2-7, the V gene TRBV5-1; 11 nucleotides align to TRBD2. From the germline J gene comes the end of the CDR3, since the read stops 3 residues before it. This CDR3 is built from 16 residues. V shed 4 bases and J 0 bases; nucleotides not matched to a gene: 6. From germline, CDR1 is SGHRS and CDR2 YFSETQ.

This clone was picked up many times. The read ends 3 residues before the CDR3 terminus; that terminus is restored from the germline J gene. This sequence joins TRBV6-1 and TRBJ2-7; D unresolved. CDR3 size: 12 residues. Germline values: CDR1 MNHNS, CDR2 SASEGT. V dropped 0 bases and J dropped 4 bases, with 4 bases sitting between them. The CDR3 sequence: CASSEARYEQYF. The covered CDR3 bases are TGTGCCAGCAGTGAAGCTCGTTACGAG.

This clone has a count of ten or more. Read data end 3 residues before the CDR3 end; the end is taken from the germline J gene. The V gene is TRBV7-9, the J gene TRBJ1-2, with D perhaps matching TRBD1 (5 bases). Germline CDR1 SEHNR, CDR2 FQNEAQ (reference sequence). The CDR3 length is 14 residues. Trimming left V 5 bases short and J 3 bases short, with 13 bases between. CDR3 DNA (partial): TGTGCCAGCAGCACGCAGGGCAGGGACTATGGC. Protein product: CASSTQGRDYG. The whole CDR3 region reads CASSTQGRDYGYTF.

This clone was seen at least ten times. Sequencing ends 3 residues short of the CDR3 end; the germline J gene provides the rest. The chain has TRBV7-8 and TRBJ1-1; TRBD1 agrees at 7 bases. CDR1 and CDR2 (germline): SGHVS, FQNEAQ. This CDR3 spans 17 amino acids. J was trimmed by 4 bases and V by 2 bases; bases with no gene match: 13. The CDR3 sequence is CASSLSGQWRVSTEAFF. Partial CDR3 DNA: TGTGCCAGCAGCTTATCGGGACAGTGGAGGGTAAGCACTGAA.

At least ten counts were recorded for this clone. Partial CDR3 DNA: TGTGCCAGCAGCTTGGACGGTGCCAGCAATCAGCCC. Its protein product is CASSLDGASNQP. The complete CDR3 protein is CASSLDGASNQPQHF. This rearrangement joins TRBV5-4 to TRBJ1-5; D gene ambiguous. The missing CDR3 end, 3 residues past where the read stops, is filled in from the germline J gene. V was trimmed by 0 bases and J by 1 base, leaving 8 bases between them. CDR1 and CDR2 (germline): SGHNT, YYREEE (reference sequence). There are 15 residues in the CDR3.

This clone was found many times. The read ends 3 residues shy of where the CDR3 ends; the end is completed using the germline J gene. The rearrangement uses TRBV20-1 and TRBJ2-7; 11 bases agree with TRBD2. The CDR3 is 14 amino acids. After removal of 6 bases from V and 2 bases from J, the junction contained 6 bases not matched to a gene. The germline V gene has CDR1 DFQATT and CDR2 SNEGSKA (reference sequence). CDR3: CSARLAGGPYEQYF. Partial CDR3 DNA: TGCAGTGCCCGGCTAGCGGGGGGTCCCTACGAG.

The part of the CDR3 DNA that was read is TGTGCCAGTAGTGCGCCGGGACAGGGGGTTCACGAG. It is translated as CASSAPGQGVHE. The whole CDR3 protein reads CASSAPGQGVHEQYF. This chain connects TRBV19 to TRBJ2-7; 11 bases align to TRBD1. Read sequence stops 3 residues before the CDR3 end, and the germline J gene provides the missing end. Germline V CDR1 and CDR2: LNHDA, SQIVND (reference sequence). V was pared by 5 bases and J by 5 bases, with 8 bases of the junction left unmatched. The CDR3 spans 15 residues.

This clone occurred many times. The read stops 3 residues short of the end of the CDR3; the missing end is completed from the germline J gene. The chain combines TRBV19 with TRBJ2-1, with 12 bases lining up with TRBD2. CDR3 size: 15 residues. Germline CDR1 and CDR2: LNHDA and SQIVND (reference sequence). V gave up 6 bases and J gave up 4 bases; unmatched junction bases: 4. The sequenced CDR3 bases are TGTGCCAGTAGGGCTGGGACTAGCGGGTACAATGAG. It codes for CASRAGTSGYNE. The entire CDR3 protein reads CASRAGTSGYNEQFF.

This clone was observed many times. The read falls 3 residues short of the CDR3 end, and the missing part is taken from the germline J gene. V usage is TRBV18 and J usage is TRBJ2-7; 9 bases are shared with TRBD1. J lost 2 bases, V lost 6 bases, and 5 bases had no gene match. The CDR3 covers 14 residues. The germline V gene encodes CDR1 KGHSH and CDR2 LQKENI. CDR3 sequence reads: CASSRTGVPYEQYF. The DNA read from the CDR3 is TGTGCCAGCTCGCGGACAGGGGTTCCCTACGAG.

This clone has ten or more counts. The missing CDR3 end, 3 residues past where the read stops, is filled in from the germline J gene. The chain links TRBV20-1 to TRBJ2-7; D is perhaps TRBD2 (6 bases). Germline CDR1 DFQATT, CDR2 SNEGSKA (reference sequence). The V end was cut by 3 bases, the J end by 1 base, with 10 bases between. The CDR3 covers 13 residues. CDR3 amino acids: CSARRRGSYEQYF. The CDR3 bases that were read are TGCAGTGCTAGGAGGCGGGGATCCTACGAG.

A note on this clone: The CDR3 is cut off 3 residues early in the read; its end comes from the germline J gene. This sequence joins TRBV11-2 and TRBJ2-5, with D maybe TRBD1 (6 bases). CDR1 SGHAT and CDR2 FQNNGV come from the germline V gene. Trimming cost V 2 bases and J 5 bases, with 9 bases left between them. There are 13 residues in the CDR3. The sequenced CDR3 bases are TGTGCCAGCAGCTTACAGGGGCAGGAGACC. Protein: CASSLQGQET. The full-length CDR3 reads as CASSLQGQETQYF.

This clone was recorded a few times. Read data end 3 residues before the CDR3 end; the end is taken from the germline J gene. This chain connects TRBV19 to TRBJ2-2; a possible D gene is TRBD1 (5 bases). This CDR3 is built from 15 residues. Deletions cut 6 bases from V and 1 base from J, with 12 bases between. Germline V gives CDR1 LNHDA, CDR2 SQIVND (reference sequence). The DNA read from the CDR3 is TGTGCCAGTAGCCTCCTGCAGGGGAACACCGGGGAG. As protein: CASSLLQGNTGE. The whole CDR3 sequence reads CASSLLQGNTGELFF. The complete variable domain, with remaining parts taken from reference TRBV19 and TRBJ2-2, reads DGGITQSPKYLFRKEGQNVTLSCEQNLNHDAMYWYRQDPGQGLRLIYYSQIVNDFQKGDIAEGYSVSREKKESFPLTVTSAQKNPTAFYLCASSLLQGNTGELFFGEGSRLTVL.

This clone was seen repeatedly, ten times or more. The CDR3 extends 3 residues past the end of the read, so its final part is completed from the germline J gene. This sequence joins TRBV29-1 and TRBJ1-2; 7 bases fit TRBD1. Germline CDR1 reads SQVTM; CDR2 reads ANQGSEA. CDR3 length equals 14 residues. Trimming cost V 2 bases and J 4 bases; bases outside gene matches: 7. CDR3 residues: CSVERPDRVYGYTF. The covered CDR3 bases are TGCAGCGTTGAACGGCCCGACAGGGTCTATGGC.

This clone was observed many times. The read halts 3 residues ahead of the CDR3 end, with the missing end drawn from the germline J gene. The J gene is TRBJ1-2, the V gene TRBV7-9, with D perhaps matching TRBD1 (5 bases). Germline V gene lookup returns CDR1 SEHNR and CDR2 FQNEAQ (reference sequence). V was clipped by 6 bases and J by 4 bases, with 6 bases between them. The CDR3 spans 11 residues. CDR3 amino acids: CASRDSYGYTF. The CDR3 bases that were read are TGTGCCAGCAGAGACAGCTATGGC. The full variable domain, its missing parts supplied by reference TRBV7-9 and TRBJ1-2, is DTGVSQNPRHKITKRGQNVTFRCDPISEHNRLYWYRQTLGQGPEFLTYFQNEAQLEKSRLLSDRFSAERPKGSFSTLEIQRTEQGDSAMYLCASRDSYGYTFGSGTRLTVV.

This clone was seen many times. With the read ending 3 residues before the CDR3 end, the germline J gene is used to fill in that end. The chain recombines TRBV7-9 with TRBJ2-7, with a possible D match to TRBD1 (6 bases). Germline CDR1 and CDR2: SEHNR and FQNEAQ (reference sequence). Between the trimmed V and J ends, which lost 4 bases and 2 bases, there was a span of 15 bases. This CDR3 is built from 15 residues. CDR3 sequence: CASSSTAGVPYEQYF. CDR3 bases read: TGTGCCAGCAGCTCAACGGCAGGGGTGCCCTACGAG.

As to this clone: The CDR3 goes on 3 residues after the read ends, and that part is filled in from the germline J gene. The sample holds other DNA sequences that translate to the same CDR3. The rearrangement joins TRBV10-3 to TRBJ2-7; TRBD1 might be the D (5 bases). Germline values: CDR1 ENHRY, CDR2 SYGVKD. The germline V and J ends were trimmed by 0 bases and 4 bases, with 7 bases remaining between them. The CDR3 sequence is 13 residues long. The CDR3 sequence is CAISESGPYEQYF. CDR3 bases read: TGTGCCATCAGTGAGTCGGGGCCATACGAG.

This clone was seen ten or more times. CDR3 DNA (partial): TGTGCCAGCAGCTTAGTAAGGGGATACACCGGGGAG. The encoded protein is CASSLVRGYTGE. The entire CDR3 protein is CASSLVRGYTGELFF. The chain carries TRBV11-2 and TRBJ2-2, with D maybe TRBD1 (5 bases). Read sequence stops 3 residues before the CDR3 end, and the germline J gene provides the missing end. The V gene lost 1 base and the J gene lost 3 bases, with 9 bases spanning the gap. The germline CDR1 and CDR2 sequences are SGHAT and FQNNGV. The CDR3 has 15 amino acids.

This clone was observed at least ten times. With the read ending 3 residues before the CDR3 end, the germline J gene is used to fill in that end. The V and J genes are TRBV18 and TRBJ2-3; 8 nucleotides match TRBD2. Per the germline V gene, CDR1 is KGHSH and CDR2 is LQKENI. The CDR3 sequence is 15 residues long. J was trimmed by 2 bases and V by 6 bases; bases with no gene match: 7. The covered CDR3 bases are TGTGCCAGCTCCTTTAGCGGGACGACCACAGATACG. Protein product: CASSFSGTTTDT. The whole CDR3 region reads CASSFSGTTTDTQYF.

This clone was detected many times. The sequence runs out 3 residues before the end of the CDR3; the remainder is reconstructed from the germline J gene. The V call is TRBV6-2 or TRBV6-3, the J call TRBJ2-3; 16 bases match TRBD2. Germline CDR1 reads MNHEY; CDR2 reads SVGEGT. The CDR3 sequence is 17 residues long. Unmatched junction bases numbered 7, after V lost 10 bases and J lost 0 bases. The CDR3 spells CATHGTSGGASTDTQYF. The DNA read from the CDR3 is TGTGCCACCCACGGGACTAGCGGGGGGGCTAGCACAGATACG.

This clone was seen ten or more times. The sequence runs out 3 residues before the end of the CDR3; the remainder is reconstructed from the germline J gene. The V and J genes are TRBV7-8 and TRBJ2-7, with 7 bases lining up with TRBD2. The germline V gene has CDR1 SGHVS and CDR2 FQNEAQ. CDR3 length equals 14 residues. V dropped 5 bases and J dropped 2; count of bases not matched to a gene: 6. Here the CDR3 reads CASSREDITYEQYF. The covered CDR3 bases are TGTGCCAGCAGCCGGGAGGACATTACCTACGAG.